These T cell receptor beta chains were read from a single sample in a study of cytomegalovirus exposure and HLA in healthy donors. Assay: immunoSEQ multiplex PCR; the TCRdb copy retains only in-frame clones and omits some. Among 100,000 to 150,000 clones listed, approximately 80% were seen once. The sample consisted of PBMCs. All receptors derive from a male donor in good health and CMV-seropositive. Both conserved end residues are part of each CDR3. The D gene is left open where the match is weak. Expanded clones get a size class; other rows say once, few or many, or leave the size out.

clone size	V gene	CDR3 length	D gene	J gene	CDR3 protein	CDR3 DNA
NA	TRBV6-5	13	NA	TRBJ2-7	CASSYSTGYEQYF	TGTGCCAGCAGTTACTCTACGGGGTACGAGCAGTACTTC
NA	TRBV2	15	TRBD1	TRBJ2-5	CASSGLTGVGETQYF	TGTGCCAGCAGTGGACTTACAGGGGTCGGGGAGACCCAGTACTTC
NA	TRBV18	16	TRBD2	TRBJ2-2	CASSPRLAGVTGELFF	TGTGCCAGCTCACCCCGACTAGCGGGTGTCACCGGGGAGCTGTTTTTT
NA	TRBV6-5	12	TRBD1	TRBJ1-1	CASTAGGPEAFF	TGTGCCAGCACAGCAGGGGGGCCAGAGGCTTTCTTT
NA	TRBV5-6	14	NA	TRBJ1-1	CASSGLDINTEAFF	TGTGCCAGCAGCGGTTTAGACATAAACACTGAAGCTTTCTTT
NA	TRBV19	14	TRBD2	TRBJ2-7	CASSRGLAGYEQYF	TGTGCCAGTAGTCGTGGACTAGCTGGGTACGAGCAGTACTTC
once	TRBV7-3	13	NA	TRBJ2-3	CASSSIGTDTQYF	TGTGCCAGCAGCTCCATTGGCACAGATACGCAGTATTTT
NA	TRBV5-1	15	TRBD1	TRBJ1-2	CASSPQGQGNYGYTF	TGCGCCAGCAGCCCCCAGGGACAGGGTAACTATGGCTACACCTTC
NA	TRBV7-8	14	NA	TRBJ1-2	CASSLTGINYGYTF	TGTGCCAGCAGCTTAACAGGGATCAACTATGGCTACACCTTC
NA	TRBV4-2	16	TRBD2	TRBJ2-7	CASSHGLGGGSYEQYF	TGTGCCAGCAGCCATGGACTCGGCGGGGGGTCCTACGAGCAGTACTTC
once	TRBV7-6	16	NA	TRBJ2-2	CASSLTGPMVAGELFF	TGTGCCAGCAGCTTGACAGGTCCAATGGTAGCCGGGGAGCTGTTTTTT
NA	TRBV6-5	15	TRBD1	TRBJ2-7	CASSYLGRGSHEQYF	TGTGCCAGCAGTTACTTGGGCAGGGGGTCCCACGAGCAGTACTTC
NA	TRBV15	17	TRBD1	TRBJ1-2	CATSRGLETGRNYGYTF	TGTGCCACCAGCAGGGGATTAGAGACAGGGCGTAACTATGGCTACACCTTC
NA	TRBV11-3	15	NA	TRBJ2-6	CASSFSGSGANVLTF	TGTGCCAGCAGCTTCTCCGGGTCTGGGGCCAACGTCCTGACTTTC
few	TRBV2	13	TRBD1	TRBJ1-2	CASGGQGNYGYTF	TGTGCCAGCGGGGGACAGGGTAACTATGGCTACACCTTC
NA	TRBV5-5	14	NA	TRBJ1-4	CASSGSGQGEKLFF	TGTGCCAGCAGCGGCTCCGGTCAGGGGGAAAAACTGTTTTTT
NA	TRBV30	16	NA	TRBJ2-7	CAWSGTGGASPYEQYF	TGTGCCTGGAGTGGAACGGGGGGCGCGAGTCCCTACGAGCAGTACTTC
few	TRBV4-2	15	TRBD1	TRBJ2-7	CASSESGTGAYEQYF	TGTGCCAGCAGCGAATCGGGGACAGGGGCCTACGAGCAGTACTTC
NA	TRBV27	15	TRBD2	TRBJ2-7	CASSLEGTSGNEQYF	TGTGCCAGCAGTTTAGAAGGGACTAGCGGTAACGAGCAGTACTTC
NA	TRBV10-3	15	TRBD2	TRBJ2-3	CATSGTSGTTDTQYF	TGTGCCACTTCCGGGACTAGCGGGACGACAGATACGCAGTATTTT
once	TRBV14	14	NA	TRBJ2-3	CASSLHLGTDTQYF	TGTGCCAGCAGCCTACACCTTGGCACAGATACGCAGTATTTT
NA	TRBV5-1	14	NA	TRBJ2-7	CASSLDRTGGEQYF	TGCGCCAGCAGCTTGGACAGGACCGGAGGGGAGCAGTACTTC
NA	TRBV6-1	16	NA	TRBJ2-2	CASSGALDRYTGELFF	TGTGCCAGCAGTGGGGCCCTGGACAGATACACCGGGGAGCTGTTTTTT
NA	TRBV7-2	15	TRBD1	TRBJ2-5	CASSFISGGAGTQYF	TGTGCCAGCAGCTTTATCTCAGGGGGCGCAGGGACCCAGTACTTC
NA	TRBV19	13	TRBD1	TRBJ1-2	CASSKDRGAGYTF	TGTGCCAGTAGTAAAGACAGGGGAGCTGGCTACACCTTC
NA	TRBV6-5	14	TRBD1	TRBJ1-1	CASRDGTDNTEAFF	TGTGCCAGCAGAGATGGGACAGATAACACTGAAGCTTTCTTT
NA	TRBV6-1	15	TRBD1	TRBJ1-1	CATGQGLNLGTEAFF	TGTGCCACTGGACAGGGGTTGAATCTCGGGACTGAAGCTTTCTTT
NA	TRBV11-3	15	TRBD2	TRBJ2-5	CASSLGASGSKTQYF	TGTGCCAGCAGCTTAGGGGCTAGCGGGAGCAAGACCCAGTACTTC
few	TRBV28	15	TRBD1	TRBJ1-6	CASTSDRLIGSPLHF	TGTGCCAGCACCTCGGACAGGTTAATTGGATCACCCCTCCACTTT